This is a list of T cell receptor beta chains from one sample in a study of T cell repertoires in cytomegalovirus infection. TCRdb re-analysed the reads in MiXCR, keeping a single row per CDR3 protein. The table includes a few hundred thousand distinct CDR3 sequences, roughly 34% detected once. Their antigen targets remain unknown. Sequenced here: cultured PBMCs, sampled from culture after CMV antigen stimulation. The receptors were gathered from a human donor in good health (CMV status not recorded). Some clones in this sample may be carry-over from other donors' samples. Both conserved end residues are part of each CDR3. A D gene is named only where the DNA matches it firmly. A clone size is listed for some rows: how often the clone was seen (once, few, many), or a class if it is expanded.

D,J,V,size,CDR3,DNA
NA,TRBJ2-1,TRBV7-4,once,CASTPSRLYNEQFF,TGTGCCAGCACCCCGTCAAGGCTCTACAATGAGCAGTTCTTC
TRBD1,TRBJ2-3,TRBV4-1,few,CASSQDGTGGPTDTQYF,TGCGCCAGCAGCCAAGATGGGACAGGGGGTCCCACAGATACGCAGTATTTT
NA,TRBJ2-1,TRBV11-2,few,CASSSRISVNNEQFF,TGTGCCAGCAGCTCCCGTATAAGTGTGAACAATGAGCAGTTCTTC
NA,TRBJ2-7,TRBV9,many,CASSVEGASHEQYF,TGTGCCAGCAGCGTGGAGGGGGCATCCCACGAGCAGTACTTC
TRBD1,TRBJ1-3,TRBV6-5,NA,CASSYRKTGDSGNTIYF,TGTGCCAGCAGTTATAGGAAGACAGGGGACTCTGGAAACACCATATATTTT
NA,TRBJ1-3,TRBV27,NA,CASSKYRALGNTIYF,TGTGCCAGCAGTAAATACCGAGCTCTGGGAAACACCATATATTTT
NA,TRBJ2-1,TRBV11-3,NA,CASSPRALAYNEQFF,TGTGCCAGCAGCCCCCGGGCCCTAGCCTACAATGAGCAGTTCTTC
TRBD2,TRBJ2-7,TRBV7-2,NA,CASSPGTSNEQYF,TGTGCCAGCAGCCCTGGGACTAGCAACGAGCAGTACTTC
NA,TRBJ1-2,TRBV7-9,few,CASSLVVEFGGYTF,TGTGCCAGCAGCCTCGTCGTGGAGTTCGGGGGCTACACCTTC
NA,TRBJ1-5,TRBV12-3/TRBV12-4,NA,CASSLAVANQPQHF,TGTGCCAGCAGTTTAGCGGTGGCTAATCAGCCCCAGCATTTT
TRBD1,TRBJ1-2,TRBV6-8,NA,CASSYGATGDVGGYTF,TGTGCCAGCAGTTACGGGGCGACAGGGGACGTAGGGGGCTACACCTTC
NA,TRBJ1-6,TRBV7-2,NA,CASSLFRGQIENSPLHF,TGTGCCAGCAGCTTATTCAGAGGTCAAATCGAGAATTCACCCCTCCACTTT
NA,TRBJ1-1,TRBV12-5,few,CASGTQGLATEAFF,TGTGCTAGTGGGACACAGGGATTGGCCACTGAAGCTTTCTTT
NA,TRBJ1-1,TRBV4-1,NA,CASSQDVGQATEAFF,TGCGCCAGCAGCCAAGATGTCGGACAAGCCACTGAAGCTTTCTTT
NA,TRBJ1-4,TRBV7-9,NA,CASSLGSGTDYEKLFF,TGTGCCAGCAGCTTAGGGAGTGGGACCGACTATGAAAAACTGTTTTTT
TRBD1,TRBJ1-1,TRBV5-5,few,CASSLGQGLTEAFF,TGTGCCAGCAGCTTGGGACAGGGGTTAACTGAAGCTTTCTTT
TRBD1,TRBJ2-3,TRBV7-2,few,CASSLVRGRGTQYF,TGTGCCAGCAGCTTAGTCAGGGGGCGAGGTACGCAGTATTTT
NA,TRBJ1-6,TRBV19,many,CASSMSAQENSPLHF,TGTGCCAGTAGTATGTCGGCGCAGGAAAATTCACCCCTCCACTTT
NA,TRBJ1-6,TRBV4-2,NA,CASSQARVGRRNSPLHF,TGTGCCAGCAGCCAAGCTCGTGTGGGACGGCGTAATTCACCCCTCCACTTT
NA,TRBJ2-7,TRBV24-1,once,CATSERFGEQYF,TGTGCCACCAGTGAACGGTTCGGCGAGCAGTACTTC
TRBD2,TRBJ2-5,TRBV9,NA,CASSPRDYLKTQYF,TGTGCCAGCAGTCCTCGGGACTATTTGAAGACCCAGTACTTC
NA,TRBJ2-3,TRBV19,few,CASTEEPDTQYF,TGTGCCAGTACCGAGGAGCCTGATACGCAGTATTTT
NA,TRBJ2-5,TRBV7-6,NA,CASSLGPQVQETQYF,TGTGCCAGCAGCTTAGGACCCCAAGTACAAGAGACCCAGTACTTC
TRBD1,TRBJ1-4,TRBV20-1,NA,CSARGQGAANEKLFF,TGCAGTGCTAGAGGCCAGGGGGCAGCTAATGAAAAACTGTTTTTT
NA,TRBJ2-7,TRBV5-4,NA,CASSLLGGGLSYEQYF,TGTGCCAGCAGCTTGTTAGGCGGCGGCCTTTCCTACGAGCAGTACTTC
NA,TRBJ2-3,TRBV19,NA,CASGWGPTGDTQYF,TGTGCCAGTGGTTGGGGCCCGACGGGAGATACGCAGTATTTT
NA,TRBJ2-6,TRBV7-9,NA,CASSLGVAGANVLTF,TGTGCCAGCAGCTTAGGGGTGGCTGGGGCCAACGTCCTGACTTTC
NA,TRBJ1-6,TRBV5-4,NA,CASTLTGNNSPLHF,TGTGCCAGCACCTTAACTGGAAATAATTCACCCCTCCACTTT
TRBD1,TRBJ2-2,TRBV6-1,NA,CASSFRTGGESGELFF,TGTGCCAGCAGTTTCCGGACAGGGGGAGAGTCCGGGGAGCTGTTTTTT
NA,TRBJ2-7,TRBV20-1,NA,CSATFRAAPEQYF,TGCAGTGCTACCTTTAGAGCAGCCCCAGAGCAGTACTTC
TRBD2,TRBJ2-5,TRBV12-3/TRBV12-4,few,CASSRRLAGGWVTQYF,TGTGCCAGCAGTCGCCGACTAGCGGGAGGGTGGGTGACCCAGTACTTC
TRBD1,TRBJ2-7,TRBV7-2,NA,CASSLVGTAHEQYF,TGTGCCAGCAGCTTAGTCGGGACAGCTCACGAGCAGTACTTC
TRBD2,TRBJ2-1,TRBV6-1,NA,CASSTIAGELNEQFF,TGTGCCAGCAGTACGATAGCGGGAGAGCTCAATGAGCAGTTCTTC
NA,TRBJ1-1,TRBV23-1,few,CASSQSVDRKNTEAFF,TGCGCCAGCAGTCAATCGGTGGACAGAAAGAACACTGAAGCTTTCTTT
NA,TRBJ2-3,TRBV24-1,few,CATSDPGTTDTQYF,TGTGCCACCAGTGACCCCGGGACTACAGATACGCAGTATTTT
NA,TRBJ2-5,TRBV7-2,NA,CASSLELVGETQYF,TGTGCCAGCAGCTTAGAACTAGTCGGAGAGACCCAGTACTTC
NA,TRBJ2-3,TRBV28,NA,CASSLPPGVVF,TGTGCCAGCAGTTTGCCGCCGGGAGTCGTTTTT
NA,TRBJ2-7,TRBV6-2/TRBV6-3,NA,CASTPGESEQYF,TGTGCCAGCACCCCAGGGGAAAGCGAGCAGTACTTC
TRBD2,TRBJ2-5,TRBV28,many,CASSSLLAGGETQYF,TGTGCCAGCAGTTCACTCTTAGCGGGAGGTGAGACCCAGTACTTC
TRBD2,TRBJ2-5,TRBV20-1,few,CSAYSTSGRPETQYF,TGCAGTGCTTACTCGACTAGCGGGAGGCCGGAGACCCAGTACTTC
NA,TRBJ2-1,TRBV4-3,NA,CASSQDSGRTYNEQFF,TGCGCCAGCAGCCAAGATTCGGGACGTACGTACAATGAGCAGTTCTTC
NA,TRBJ2-6,TRBV6-2/TRBV6-3,NA,CAAADDFPGANVLTF,TGTGCCGCAGCTGATGACTTCCCTGGGGCCAACGTCCTGACTTTC
NA,TRBJ2-6,TRBV11-3,few,CASSLEGRGYSGANVLTF,TGTGCCAGCAGCTTAGAGGGCAGGGGTTACTCTGGGGCCAACGTCCTGACTTTC
NA,TRBJ1-5,TRBV29-1,NA,CSVGGLGDQPQHF,TGCAGCGTTGGAGGGTTGGGCGATCAGCCCCAGCATTTT
NA,TRBJ2-7,TRBV7-4,NA,CASTRIPLAYEQYF,TGTGCCAGCACCCGCATTCCATTGGCCTACGAGCAGTACTTC
TRBD2,TRBJ2-3,TRBV7-2,few,CASSLGGTGGPTDTQYF,TGTGCCAGCAGCTTAGGCGGGACGGGAGGACCCACAGATACGCAGTATTTT
NA,TRBJ1-1,TRBV7-2,NA,CASSQIHGAGTEAFF,TGTGCCAGCAGCCAAATACATGGGGCCGGGACTGAAGCTTTCTTT
TRBD2,TRBJ2-1,TRBV24-1,NA,CATSAQSGSEQFF,TGTGCCACCAGTGCCCAAAGCGGGAGTGAGCAGTTCTTC
NA,TRBJ2-3,TRBV7-9,NA,CASCPGGGEDTQYF,TGTGCCAGCTGTCCTGGAGGCGGGGAAGATACGCAGTATTTT
TRBD2,TRBJ2-3,TRBV7-2,many,CASSSLSGMGTDTQYF,TGTGCCAGCAGCAGCCTTAGCGGGATGGGCACAGATACGCAGTATTTT
NA,TRBJ2-3,TRBV20-1,NA,CSTGRASETDTQYF,TGCAGTACAGGGAGGGCTAGCGAGACAGATACGCAGTATTTT
NA,TRBJ2-1,TRBV7-2,many,CASSLGLWRKPLQQFF,TGTGCCAGCAGCTTAGGTTTGTGGCGGAAGCCCTTACAGCAGTTCTTC
NA,TRBJ2-3,TRBV12-3/TRBV12-4,few,CASSYPGRTDTQYF,TGTGCCAGCAGCTATCCAGGGCGCACAGATACGCAGTATTTT
NA,TRBJ1-2,TRBV5-4,once,CASSLAGGPNYGYTF,TGTGCCAGCAGCTTGGCGGGGGGGCCTAACTATGGCTACACCTTC